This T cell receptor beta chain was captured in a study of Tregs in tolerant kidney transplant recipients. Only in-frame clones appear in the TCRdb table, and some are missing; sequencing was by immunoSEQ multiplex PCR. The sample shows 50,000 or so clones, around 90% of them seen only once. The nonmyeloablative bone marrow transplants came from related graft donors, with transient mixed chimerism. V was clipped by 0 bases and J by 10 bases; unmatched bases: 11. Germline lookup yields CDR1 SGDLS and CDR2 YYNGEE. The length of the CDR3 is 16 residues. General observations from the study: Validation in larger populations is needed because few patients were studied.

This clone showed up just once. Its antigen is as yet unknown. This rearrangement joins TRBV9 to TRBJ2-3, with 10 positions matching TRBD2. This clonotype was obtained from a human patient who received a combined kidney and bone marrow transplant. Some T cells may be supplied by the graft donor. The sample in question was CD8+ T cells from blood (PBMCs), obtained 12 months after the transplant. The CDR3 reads CASSVVSSGGKVPQYF. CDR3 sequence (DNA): TGTGCCAGCAGCGTAGTCTCTAGCGGGGGCAAGGTCCCGCAGTATTTT.